This TCR beta chain was identified in a study of regulatory and conventional T cells in RAG deficiency (dated by TCRdb to between 2016 and 2019). Turning to the overall study: High-throughput TCR beta sequencing was used to compare the diversity and composition of the Treg, conventional CD4+ and CD8+ T cell repertoires of RAG-deficient patients with those of healthy controls. The research as a whole found: Shorter CDR3 lengths were found in all patient T-cell subsets, and >90% Treg-Tconv repertoire overlap at nucleotide and amino acid level was observed in Omenn syndrome patients. Rather than being bona fide Treg cells, the sorted CD25-high CD127-low cells in Omenn syndrome patients may represent peripherally activated cells. Compared with controls, Omenn syndrome and CID/AS patients had 80 to 100-fold fewer unique TCR beta sequences in Treg cells, whereas the reduction in the other subsets was 7.5 to 10-fold. Markedly lower Shannon entropy and higher Simpson indices were observed in RAG-deficient patients than in control T-cell subpopulations. For some subjects, some analyses of T-cell subsets were not performed.

Before genomic DNA was extracted, conventional CD4+ T cells were isolated from blood as CD25-low CD127-high cells. Repertoire analyses used several healthy control donors as the comparison group. This clone came up once. Its antigen is currently not known. No much larger clonotype is one base removed from it; base qualities were not supplied. The library was obtained by the immunoSEQ multiplex PCR assay. Rearranged TCR beta chain products were amplified from the genomic DNA of sorted T-cell subsets and were then sequenced. As for the original processing: Shannon entropy and Simpson indices were used to measure how diverse the repertoire of productive TCR beta rearrangements was. Clonal expansion was assessed using the summed frequency of the 100 most abundant productive TCR beta clonotypes among total reads. The TRB repertoires were evaluated with a self-reactivity index based on amino acid usage at CDR3beta positions 6 and 7. Two-way ANOVA was used for repertoire analyses, while Student t or Mann-Whitney tests were used for flow cytometric analyses. The immuneACCESS repertoire file appears here via TCRdb, limited to in-frame rearrangements. These files lack a portion of the clones; in checked studies, under half of the deficit traces to unresolved V genes, and the cause of the others is not known. That table is the source of V, J and clone size, and D and trimming were worked out from the DNA. The sample contains 45,000 or so clones, about 87% of them found a single time. The ten largest clones add up to about 0.54% of the sample.

These data were likewise used in another study, on regulatory T cells. Drawing on the second study: The multiplex PCR relied on 52 forward TRBV primers and 13 reverse TRBJ primers, and amplification bias was corrected through assay-based and computational methods. Repertoires from patients had restricted unique TRB V-J pairs and skewed V and J gene usage, with the strongest effect in regulatory T cells. Between CD3G-deficient patients and healthy controls, the study compared T-cell receptor beta repertoires in sorted regulatory T cells, conventional CD4+ T cells and CD8+ T cells. Peripheral blood mononuclear cells were isolated by Ficoll density separation. Rearranged TRB loci were amplified from genomic DNA by multiplex PCR within the immunoSEQ assay. Sequencing of the TRB amplicons was done on an Illumina HiSeq platform. Custom algorithms error-filtered the raw sequences and aligned them to reference gene sequences, after which the immunoSEQ online tools were used for analysis. Frequencies of productive and nonproductive TRB rearrangements were assessed among unique sequences as well as among total sequences. Groups were compared by t tests, Mann-Whitney tests or two-way ANOVA performed in Prism software.

Input material: CD4+ effector T cells sorted from blood. This TCR was sampled from a human donor in good health.

Here is the DNA: TGTGCCAGCAGTGATGGGTTGGGGCCCCAGCATTTT. Its protein reads: CASSDGLGPQHF. The chain uses TRBV2 and TRBJ1-5, with the D gene call left open. Based on the germline V gene, the CDR1 and CDR2 sequences are SNHLY and FYNNEI. The CDR3 goes from the cysteine to the phenylalanine over 12 residues. This entry keeps only the CDR3 DNA: 36 bases, framed from base 1. V gives up 3 bases and J gives up 9 bases, and the segment between their germline ends measures 9 bases.